This T cell receptor beta chain was found in a study of blood T cell repertoires in COVID-19. Study summary: Samples of COVID-19 (acute and convalescent) were obtained from the United States, Italy and Spain. T cells, B-cell-depleted T cells, or PBMCs provided the cDNA or gDNA that served as material.

Trimming cost V 5 bases and J 5 bases; bases outside gene matches: 5. The CDR3 totals 15 residues. Looked up from germline, CDR1 is LNHDA and CDR2 is SQIVND (reference sequence). Sequencing was performed with immunoSEQ multiplex PCR; in TCRdb, only in-frame clones are kept and a portion is missing. The data show 200,000 to 250,000 clones, approximately 78% seen once. Patients from Seattle were sampled longitudinally, starting during active infection. The sample taken for sequencing was peripheral blood. The sequence derives from a woman in her 70s with COVID-19, enrolled during active disease. The chain couples TRBV19 to TRBJ2-7; 14 positions agree with TRBD2. The CDR3 sequence: CASSERLAGGNEQYF. In nucleotides, the CDR3 is TGTGCCAGTAGTGAAAGACTAGCGGGAGGGAACGAGCAGTACTTC.